The entry below describes one T cell receptor beta chain. The sample is drawn from a study of shared clonotypes between healthy human individuals. Method: immunoSEQ multiplex PCR; TCRdb's copy keeps in-frame clones and lacks some. The sample has 2 million to 2.5 million clones, roughly 94% seen once. Terminally differentiated effector memory CD45RA+ cells were left out of the naive CD8 fraction, which was CD45RO-negative and positively selected for CCR7. The CDR3 extends over 14 amino acids. In germline, CDR1 is SEHNR, CDR2 FQNEAQ (reference sequence). V dropped 0 bases and J dropped 8 bases, with 11 bases sitting between them.

The rearrangement joins TRBV7-9 to TRBJ2-1, with D perhaps TRBD2 (6 bases). The material sequenced was naive CD8+ T cells sorted from blood. This receptor was identified in a man aged 18 to 29 in good health. The CDR3 protein is CASSLAERRDEQFF. The CDR3 DNA follows: TGTGCCAGCAGCTTAGCCGAGCGGAGGGATGAGCAGTTCTTC.